This TCR beta chain emerged from a study of beta chain features in type 1 diabetes (dated by TCRdb to the late 2010s). Background for the entire study: Patients and healthy donors did not differ in mean age, gender distribution, total cell number or subset yield. Across all samples, almost 110 million sorted cells were examined, and cell number per subset correlated strongly with RNA yield. The study compared TCRB repertoires of sorted circulating CD4+ T cell subsets between recently diagnosed type 1 diabetes patients and matched healthy donors. Whereas all 30 or so donors provided naive and central memory subsets, regulatory and stem cell-like memory subsets were isolated from just 8 patients and roughly 8 healthy donors. Broad study findings and their caveats: Sequencing cDNA rather than genomic DNA could over-represent highly expressing activated cells, although activation and CD3 levels did not differ between groups. A moderate but significant shortening of TCRB CDR3 length was observed in type 1 diabetes patients in all four CD4+ subsets. At VDJ recombination sites, type 1 diabetes patients had fewer insertions and more deleted nucleotides, which implies abnormalities in thymic rearrangement. Naive, central memory and regulatory TCRB repertoires appeared to be more alike among patients than among healthy donors. Because the HLA sub-analyses included only small numbers of individuals, any influence of HLA type on TCRB rearrangement was left unresolved. Shorter templates might have been favored by PCR, but patient and control samples were amplified and corrected together, so both groups would have been affected equally by any skew.

A single peripheral blood draw of 90 to 150 mL on average was collected from each donor into heparinised tubes. A BD FACSAria II and a panel including CD45RO, CCR7, CD25, CD127, CD95 and CD27 were used to sort naive, central memory, regulatory and stem cell-like memory CD4+ T cells. A purity above 95% was achieved for all sorted populations. PBMCs were isolated immediately by Lymphoprep density gradient centrifugation and stained directly without culture. Samples were stained and sorted in pairs, with one healthy donor and one patient per experiment, so that batch effects were minimized. Trimming costs V 3 bases and J 0 bases, and their ends lie 18 bases apart. The germline V gene (reference sequence) yields GTSNPN for CDR1 and SVGIG for CDR2. The CDR3 contains 17 residues, cysteine and phenylalanine counted. Only the CDR3 part of the read is kept: 51 bases, read in frame from the first base. The High Capacity cDNA Reverse Transcription Kit was used to reverse transcribe all of the isolated RNA, meaning that expressed TCRB transcripts were what got sequenced. Deep immunoSEQ sequencing was applied to naive, central memory and regulatory T cell samples, giving an average of around 3.4 million total reads per sample. Sorted cells were lysed in RLT buffer and RNA was extracted with DNase-treated RNeasy Micro or Mini kits, depending on cell number. To prevent cross-contamination, every cell subset was processed on its own, while patient and healthy donor samples were processed together. The immunoSEQ multiplex PCR was used to amplify TCRB sequences from cDNA, generating 87-bp fragments that spanned the CDR3 region. Sequencing of the amplicons was done on the Illumina HiSeq platform. On the authors' methods: Synthetic template baselines were used to correct PCR bias computationally, reads within Hamming distance 2 were collapsed together, and singletons that could not be merged were discarded. Reads were aligned against IMGT to assign V, D and J genes, CDR3 length and insertions or deletions at six rearrangement sites. Within each subset, clonotype counts were normalized to sorted cell number, after which true diversity and Gini coefficients were computed with the tcR R package. The overlap coefficient, calculated on TCRB nucleotide sequences, was used to measure repertoire sharing. Out-of-frame TCRB sequences from naive cells were analyzed to stand in for the pre-selection repertoire. TCRdb carries this immuneACCESS record with in-frame sequences only. Its versions omit some clonotypes, under half of them owing to an unresolved V gene in the studies checked, with the rest unexplained. Clone size and the V and J calls come from that table; the DNA yielded D and trimming. The sample includes hundreds of thousands of clones, with more than 9.5% observed a single time. Together, the top ten hold roughly 0.046% of the sample.

Notes on this clone: Which antigen it targets is not known. No base quality information exists; no much larger clone differs at one position.

The receptor's source is a woman under 30 in good health. The material sequenced was naive CD4+ T cells from blood. What this sample's cell subset or site label stands for: true naive CD4+ T cells. The chain uses TRBV30 and TRBJ1-3; perhaps TRBD1 is the D gene, with 6 bases matching. The DNA sequence reads TGTGCCTGGAGCTACCCGACAGGTTCCCCCTCTGGAAACACCATATATTTT. This yields the protein CAWSYPTGSPSGNTIYF.